This T cell receptor (beta chain) was observed in a study of human T cells and chemical hapten exposure. Looking at the study overall: Diphenylcyclopropenone was applied weekly to patients' scalps across the approximately 25-week study. Read at 6 days, the patch tests placed 0.01% DPC on the upper back. Study-level points and caveats: Expanded TCR sets contained significantly more large CDR3 similarity clusters than controls.

The V gene lost 4 bases and the J gene lost 3 bases, with 16 bases spanning the gap. Germline lookup yields CDR1 MGHRA and CDR2 YSYEKL. The CDR3 is 16 amino acids. TCRdb used MiXCR to reprocess the RACE reads, holding one entry per CDR3 protein. The repertoire holds some 250,000 distinct CDR3 sequences, with over 7.5% as singletons. Points on this clonotype: The antigen is not known.

Time point reported: pre-sensitization, week 0. Treatment reported: therapeutic diphenylcyclopropenone sensitization with weekly scalp DPC. The drawing of blood occurred before each patch test was applied. Sequencing was performed on whole blood, taken in connection with sensitization to the hapten diphenylcyclopropenone (DPC). The sequence came from a man between 18 and 29 years old with alopecia areata. Some clones in this sample may be carry-over from other donors' samples. The chain joins TRBV4-1 to TRBJ2-1; D may be TRBD2 (6 bases). The CDR3 loop is CASSPTTRIYYNEQFF. The CDR3 DNA reads TGCGCCAGCAGCCCCACGACTAGGATCTACTACAATGAGCAGTTCTTC.